This T cell receptor beta chain comes out of a study of breast tumors, draining lymph nodes, adjacent tissues. Concerning this clonotype: Its cognate antigen is unknown.

Study-level results: Compared with lymph nodes, tumors were less diverse; compared with nontumor tissue, more. Data only fit, rather than demonstrated, lymph node origin of most tumor T cells.

TCRdb independently ran MiXCR on the multiplex PCR reads; one entry per CDR3 protein. Of approximately 9,000 distinct CDR3 sequences listed, about two fifths are singletons. This TCR was sampled from a female donor with breast cancer. Some clones in this sample may be carry-over from other donors' samples. Specimen: tumor-adjacent breast tissue.

CDR3 protein: CSASSGVGSPLHF. The DNA for the CDR3 is TGCAGTGCTAGTTCTGGGGTAGGGTCACCCCTCCACTTT. The gene calls are TRBV20-1 and TRBJ1-6; D is unclear. The CDR3 is made up of 13 amino acids. V lost 3 bases and J lost 10, with 13 bases in between. The germline V gene encodes CDR1 DFQATT and CDR2 SNEGSKA (reference sequence).